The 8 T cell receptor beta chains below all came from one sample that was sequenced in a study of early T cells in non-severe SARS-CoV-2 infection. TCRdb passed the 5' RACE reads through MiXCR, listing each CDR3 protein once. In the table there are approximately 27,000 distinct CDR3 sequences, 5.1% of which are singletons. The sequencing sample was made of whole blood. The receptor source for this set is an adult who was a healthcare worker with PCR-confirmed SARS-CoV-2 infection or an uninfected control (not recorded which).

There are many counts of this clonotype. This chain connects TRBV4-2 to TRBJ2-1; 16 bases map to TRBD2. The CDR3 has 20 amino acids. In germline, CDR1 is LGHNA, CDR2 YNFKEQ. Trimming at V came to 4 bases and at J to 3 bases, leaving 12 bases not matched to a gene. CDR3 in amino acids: CASSPGMGLAGGPIYNEQFF. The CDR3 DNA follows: TGTGCCAGCAGCCCGGGGATGGGACTAGCGGGAGGGCCCATCTACAATGAGCAGTTCTTC.

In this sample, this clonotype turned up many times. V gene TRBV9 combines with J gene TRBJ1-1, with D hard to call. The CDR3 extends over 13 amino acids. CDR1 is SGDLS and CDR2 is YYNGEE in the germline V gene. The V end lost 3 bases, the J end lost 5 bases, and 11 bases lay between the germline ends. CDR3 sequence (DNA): TGTGCCAGCAGCGGAGGACGAAAAACTGAAGCTTTCTTT. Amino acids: CASSGGRKTEAFF.

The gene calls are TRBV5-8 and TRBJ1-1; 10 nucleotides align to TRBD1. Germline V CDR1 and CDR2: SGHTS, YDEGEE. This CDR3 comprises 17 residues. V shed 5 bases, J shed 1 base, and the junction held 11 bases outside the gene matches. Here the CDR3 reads CASRPRTGGFWNTEAFF. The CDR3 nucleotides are TGTGCCAGCAGACCGAGGACAGGGGGGTTTTGGAACACTGAAGCTTTCTTT.

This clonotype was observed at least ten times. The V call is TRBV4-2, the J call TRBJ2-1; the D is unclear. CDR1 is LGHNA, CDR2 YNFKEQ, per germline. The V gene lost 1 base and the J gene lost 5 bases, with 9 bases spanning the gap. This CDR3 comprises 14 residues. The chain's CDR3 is CASSQAAANNEQFF. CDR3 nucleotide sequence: TGTGCCAGCAGCCAAGCCGCGGCGAACAATGAGCAGTTCTTC.

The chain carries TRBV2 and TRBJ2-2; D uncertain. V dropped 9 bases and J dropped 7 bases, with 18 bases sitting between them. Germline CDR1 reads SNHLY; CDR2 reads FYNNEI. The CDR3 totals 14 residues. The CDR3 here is CASLARYRVGELFF. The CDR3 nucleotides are TGTGCCAGTCTGGCGAGGTATAGGGTCGGGGAGCTGTTTTTT.

The CDR3 sequence: CASRRPGTSAGELFF. The DNA for the CDR3 is TGTGCCAGCAGACGCCCTGGGACCTCGGCCGGGGAGCTGTTTTTT. The chain combines TRBV11-2 with TRBJ2-2; D tentatively reads TRBD1 or TRBD2 (5 bases each). Germline lookup yields CDR1 SGHAT and CDR2 FQNNGV. The ends were cut back, 6 bases at V and 6 bases at J, with 17 bases in the middle. The CDR3 is made up of 15 amino acids. The complete variable domain, with remaining parts taken from reference TRBV11-2 and TRBJ2-2, reads EAGVAQSPRYKIIEKRQSVAFWCNPISGHATLYWYQQILGQGPKLLIQFQNNGVVDDSQLPKDRFSAERLKGVDSTLKIQPAKLEDSAVYLCASRRPGTSAGELFFGEGSRLTVL.

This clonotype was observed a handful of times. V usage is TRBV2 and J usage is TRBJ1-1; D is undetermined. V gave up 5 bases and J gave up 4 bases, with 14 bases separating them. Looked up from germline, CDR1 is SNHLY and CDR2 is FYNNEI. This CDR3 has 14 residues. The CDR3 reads CASSPLYRATEAFF. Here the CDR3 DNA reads TGTGCCAGCAGTCCCTTATATAGGGCCACTGAAGCTTTCTTT.

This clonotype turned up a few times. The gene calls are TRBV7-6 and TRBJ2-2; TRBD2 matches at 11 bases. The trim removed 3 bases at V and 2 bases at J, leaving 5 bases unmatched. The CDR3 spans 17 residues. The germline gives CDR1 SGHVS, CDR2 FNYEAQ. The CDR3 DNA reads TGTGCCAGCAGCTTTCTGGGGACTAGCGGCAACACCGGGGAGCTGTTTTTT. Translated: CASSFLGTSGNTGELFF.